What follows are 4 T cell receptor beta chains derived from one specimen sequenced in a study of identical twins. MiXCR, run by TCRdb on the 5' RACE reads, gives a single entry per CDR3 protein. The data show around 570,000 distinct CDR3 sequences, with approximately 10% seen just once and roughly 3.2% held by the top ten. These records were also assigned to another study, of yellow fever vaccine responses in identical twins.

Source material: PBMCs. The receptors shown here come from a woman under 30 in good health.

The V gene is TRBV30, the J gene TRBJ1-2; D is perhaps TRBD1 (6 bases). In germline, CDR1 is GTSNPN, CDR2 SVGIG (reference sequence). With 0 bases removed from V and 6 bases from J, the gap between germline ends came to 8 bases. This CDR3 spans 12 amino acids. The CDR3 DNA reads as TGTGCCTGGAGTGTAGGGGGGAATGGCTACACCTTC. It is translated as CAWSVGGNGYTF.

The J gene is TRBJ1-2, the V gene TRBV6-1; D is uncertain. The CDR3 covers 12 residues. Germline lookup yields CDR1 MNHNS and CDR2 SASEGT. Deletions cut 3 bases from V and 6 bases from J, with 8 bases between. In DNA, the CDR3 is TGTGCCAGCAGTGAGCGCTCCGATGGCTACACCTTC. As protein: CASSERSDGYTF.

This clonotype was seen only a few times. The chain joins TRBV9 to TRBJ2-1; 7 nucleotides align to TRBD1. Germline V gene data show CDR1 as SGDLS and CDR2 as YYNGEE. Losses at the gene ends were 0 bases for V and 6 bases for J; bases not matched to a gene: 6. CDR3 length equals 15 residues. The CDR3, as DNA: TGTGCCAGCAGCGTAGTGATAGGACAGGCCAATGAGCAGTTCTTC. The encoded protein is CASSVVIGQANEQFF.

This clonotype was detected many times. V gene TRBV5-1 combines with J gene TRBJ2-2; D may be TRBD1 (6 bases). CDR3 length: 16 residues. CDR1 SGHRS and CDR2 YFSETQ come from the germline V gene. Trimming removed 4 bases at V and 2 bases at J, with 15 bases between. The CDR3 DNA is TGCGCCAGCAGCCCCCTGACAGGCGGTAACACCGGGGAGCTGTTTTTT. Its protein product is CASSPLTGGNTGELFF. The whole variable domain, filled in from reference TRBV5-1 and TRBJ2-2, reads KAGVTQTPRYLIKTRGQQVTLSCSPISGHRSVSWYQQTPGQGLQFLFEYFSETQRNKGNFPGRFSGRQFSNSRSEMNVSTLELGDSALYLCASSPLTGGNTGELFFGEGSRLTVL.